A single sample gave rise to the 30 T cell receptor beta chains below, sequenced in a study of shared clonotypes between healthy human individuals. The protocol was immunoSEQ multiplex PCR, while the TCRdb copy is restricted to in-frame clones and leaves out a portion. Among about 480,000 clones listed, roughly 78% were seen once. The sequenced material came from PBMCs. The receptors were gathered from a woman aged 40 to 50 in good health. Some clones in this sample may be carry-over from other donors' samples.

The chain combines TRBV2 with TRBJ2-7; 8 nucleotides line up with TRBD1. The J segment lost 6 bases and the V segment lost 5 bases, leaving 9 bases of the junction unmatched. Germline values: CDR1 SNHLY, CDR2 FYNNEI. There are 14 residues in the CDR3. CDR3 region: CASSLEQGGGEQYF. The CDR3 DNA reads TGTGCCAGCAGTCTAGAACAGGGGGGCGGCGAGCAGTACTTC. Complete variable domain (other parts from reference TRBV2 and TRBJ2-7): EPEVTQTPSHQVTQMGQEVILRCVPISNHLYFYWYRQILGQKVEFLVSFYNNEISEKSEIFDDQFSVERPDGSNFTLKIRSTKLEDSAMYFCASSLEQGGGEQYFGPGTRLTVT.

V and J are TRBV7-3 and TRBJ2-7; 9 nucleotides align to TRBD2. Germline CDR1 reads SGHTA; CDR2 reads FQGTGA. CDR3 length: 16 amino acids. The J segment lost 5 bases and the V segment lost 4 bases, leaving 12 bases of the junction unmatched. CDR3 DNA: TGTGCCAGCAGCTCGGTTAGCGGGAGAGGCTTCAACGAGCAGTACTTC. Encoded protein: CASSSVSGRGFNEQYF.

In its sample, this clone was seen once. V and J are TRBV9 and TRBJ1-2; no clear D. Trimming shortened V by 0 bases and J by 2 bases, and 8 bases separated the two germline ends. Germline CDR1 reads SGDLS; CDR2 reads YYNGEE. This CDR3 is built from 14 residues. In DNA, the CDR3 is TGTGCCAGCAGCGTAGAAGACGGCAACTATGGCTACACCTTC. Translating gives CASSVEDGNYGYTF.

V is TRBV6-4 and J is TRBJ1-1, with D hard to call. The V gene's germline CDR1 is MRHNA and CDR2 SNTAGT. V gave up 5 bases and J gave up 1 base, with 8 bases separating them. CDR3 size: 13 residues. The CDR3 nucleotides are TGTGCCAGCAGTAGGGAGTGGAACACTGAAGCTTTCTTT. As protein: CASSREWNTEAFF.

The rearrangement joins TRBV14 to TRBJ2-7, with D hard to call. The CDR3 covers 13 residues. CDR1 is SGHDN, CDR2 FVKESK, per germline. Trimming stripped 0 bases from V and 6 bases from J, with 9 bases between. CDR3 sequence: CASSQDLRSEQYF. In nucleotides, the CDR3 is TGTGCCAGCAGCCAAGATCTACGGTCCGAGCAGTACTTC. The variable domain in full, with the rest retrieved from reference TRBV14 and TRBJ2-7, is EAGVTQFPSHSVIEKGQTVTLRCDPISGHDNLYWYRRVMGKEIKFLLHFVKESKQDESGMPNNRFLAERTGGTYSTLKVQPAELEDSGVYFCASSQDLRSEQYFGPGTRLTVT.

The chain couples TRBV7-6 to TRBJ2-1; the match to TRBD2 covers 12 bases. Germline V gives CDR1 SGHVS, CDR2 FNYEAQ. The J segment lost 9 bases and the V segment lost 2 bases, leaving 5 bases of the junction unmatched. The CDR3 is 15 residues long. Here the CDR3 reads CASSLPSGRGREQFF. The CDR3 nucleotides read TGTGCCAGCAGCTTACCTAGCGGGAGGGGCCGTGAGCAGTTCTTC.

This chain uses TRBV29-1 with TRBJ1-5; D remains unclear. V lost 4 bases and J 4 bases, leaving 14 bases between the germline ends. CDR1 and CDR2 (germline): SQVTM, ANQGSEA. The CDR3 runs to 14 residues. CDR3 protein: CSVGADGINQPQHF. The CDR3 DNA reads as TGCAGCGTTGGAGCGGACGGAATTAATCAGCCCCAGCATTTT.

The chain combines TRBV5-5 with TRBJ2-3, with 11 bases lining up with TRBD2. This CDR3 contains 16 residues. The V gene end was trimmed by 3 bases and the J gene end by 1 base; junction bases not matched to a gene: 4. Looked up from germline, CDR1 is SGHKS and CDR2 is YYEKEE (reference sequence). The CDR3 nucleotides read TGTGCCAGCAGCTCTTTAGCGGGAGGGGGCACAGATACGCAGTATTTT. This codes for CASSSLAGGGTDTQYF.

V is TRBV2 and J is TRBJ2-1; D might be TRBD2 (6 bases). CDR1 SNHLY and CDR2 FYNNEI come from the germline V gene. The germline V and J ends were trimmed by 7 bases and 6 bases, with 13 bases remaining between them. This CDR3 has 13 residues. Written as DNA, the CDR3 is TGTGCCAGCATCCCGACCGGGGGCAATGAGCAGTTCTTC. Protein sequence: CASIPTGGNEQFF.

The chain links TRBV9 to TRBJ2-2; D is unclear. Looked up from germline, CDR1 is SGDLS and CDR2 is YYNGEE. V was clipped by 3 bases and J by 0 bases, with 3 bases between them. The CDR3 totals 13 residues. The CDR3 spells CASSDANTGELFF. CDR3 coding DNA: TGTGCCAGCAGCGACGCGAACACCGGGGAGCTGTTTTTT.

This clone was seen only a few times. Distinct nucleotide sequences in the sample also encode this CDR3. The J gene is TRBJ1-1, the V gene TRBV28, with unresolved D. The V gene lost 3 bases and the J gene lost 1 base, with 6 bases spanning the gap. The CDR3 runs to 13 residues. CDR1 and CDR2 from the germline V gene are MDHEN and SYDVKM. The CDR3 spells CASSFPGNTEAFF. In nucleotides, the CDR3 is TGTGCCAGCAGTTTCCCCGGGAACACTGAAGCTTTCTTT.

The genes are TRBV7-2 and TRBJ2-2, with 13 bases fitting TRBD2. CDR3 length: 16 amino acids. V lost 5 bases to trimming and J lost 3 bases; unmatched junction nucleotides: 3. Germline V CDR1 and CDR2: SGHTA, FQGNSA. In nucleotides, the CDR3 is TGTGCCAGCAGCCGTGGGACTAGCGGGGACACCGGGGAGCTGTTTTTT. Translating gives CASSRGTSGDTGELFF. Filled out from reference TRBV7-2 and TRBJ2-2, the complete variable domain reads GAGVSQSPSNKVTEKGKDVELRCDPISGHTALYWYRQSLGQGLEFLIYFQGNSAPDKSGLPSDRFSAERTGGSVSTLTIQRTQQEDSAVYLCASSRGTSGDTGELFFGEGSRLTVL.

The chain carries TRBV27 and TRBJ2-2; TRBD2 matches at 9 bases. V shed 2 bases and J 0 bases; nucleotides not matched to a gene: 19. This CDR3 region has 22 residues. Germline V lookup: CDR1 MNHEY, CDR2 SMNVEV (reference sequence). As DNA, the CDR3 is TGTGCCAGCAGTTTAACGTATAGGACGAATAGCGGGAGTGGCTCGAACACCGGGGAGCTGTTTTTT. Translating it yields CASSLTYRTNSGSGSNTGELFF.

V and J are TRBV15 and TRBJ2-7, with D unresolved. Looked up from germline, CDR1 is LNHNV and CDR2 is YYDKDF (reference sequence). The CDR3 has 15 amino acids. V dropped 2 bases and J dropped 1 base, with 12 bases sitting between them. Written as DNA, the CDR3 is TGTGCCACCAGCAGACCAGCCGCACTTTCCTACGAGCAGTACTTC. Its translation is CATSRPAALSYEQYF.

J is TRBJ2-7 and V is TRBV29-1; D is ambiguous. V was trimmed by 3 bases and J by 3 bases, leaving 9 bases between them. Germline V CDR1 and CDR2: SQVTM, ANQGSEA. This CDR3 has 12 amino acids. As DNA, the CDR3 is TGCAGCGTTGAGTTGCAGGACTACGAGCAGTACTTC. This codes for CSVELQDYEQYF.

The genes are TRBV10-1 and TRBJ1-2; TRBD1 matches at 11 bases. The germline V gene encodes CDR1 WNHNN and CDR2 SYGVQD (reference sequence). This CDR3 is 12 amino acids long. V lost 8 bases to trimming and J lost 8 bases; unmatched junction nucleotides: 4. The CDR3 DNA sequence: TGCGCCAGCCTCGGGACAGGGGGGGGCTACACCTTC. It is translated as CASLGTGGGYTF.

The chain couples TRBV2 to TRBJ2-7; D perhaps matches TRBD1 (5 bases). The V gene lost 6 bases and the J gene lost 2 bases, with 17 bases spanning the gap. The CDR3 has 15 residues. The germline gives CDR1 SNHLY, CDR2 FYNNEI. Written as DNA, the CDR3 is TGTGCCAGCAGACAGGAACCTCGGCCTACCTACGAGCAGTACTTC. It yields the protein CASRQEPRPTYEQYF.

This chain joins TRBV29-1 and TRBJ2-3; D is perhaps TRBD2 (6 bases). Germline lookup yields CDR1 SQVTM and CDR2 ANQGSEA. This CDR3 has 13 amino acids. Trimming stripped 7 bases from V and 4 bases from J, with 15 bases between. The CDR3 DNA reads TGCAGCGGGGGGGAGCGGGCGGCAGATACGCAGTATTTT. It yields the protein CSGGERAADTQYF.

The V gene is TRBV4-1, the J gene TRBJ2-1, with unresolved D. The CDR3 contains 15 residues. Germline-derived CDR1 and CDR2 are MGHRA and YSYEKL. Trimming removed 0 bases at V and 4 bases at J, with 10 bases between. CDR3 amino acids: CASSQDRAVYNEQFF. The CDR3 DNA reads TGCGCCAGCAGCCAAGATCGGGCGGTTTACAATGAGCAGTTCTTC.

The chain employs TRBV4-3 and TRBJ2-5; 11 nucleotides line up with TRBD2. Germline assignment: CDR1 LGHNA and CDR2 YSLEER. CDR3 size: 16 residues. The V gene end was trimmed by 1 base and the J gene end by 0 bases; junction bases not matched to a gene: 1. The CDR3 is CASSQGLAGYQETQYF. As DNA, the CDR3 is TGCGCCAGCAGCCAAGGACTAGCGGGGTACCAAGAGACCCAGTACTTC.

This clone occurred a few times. One end of the junction does not line up with germline, which may come from a read error. This chain links TRBV27 with TRBJ1-1; the D is unclear. This CDR3 contains 14 residues. Germline assignment: CDR1 MNHEY and CDR2 SMNVEV (reference sequence). CDR3 sequence reads: CASSLSHGYTKAFF. The DNA for the CDR3 is TGTGCCAGCAGTTTATCGCACGGATACACTAAAGCTTTCTTT.

This clone has ten or more counts. This same CDR3 is encoded by further DNA sequences in the sample. The gene calls are TRBV28 and TRBJ2-7; D unresolved. Germline-derived CDR1 and CDR2 are MDHEN and SYDVKM. Between the trimmed V and J ends, which lost 4 bases and 1 base, there was a span of 8 bases. This CDR3 is 13 amino acids long. CDR3 amino acids: CASSYPNSYEQYF. The CDR3 bases are TGTGCCAGCAGTTACCCCAATTCCTACGAGCAGTACTTC.

The V call is TRBV27, the J call TRBJ2-1, with D possibly TRBD2 on 6 matching bases. V dropped 1 base and J dropped 10 bases, with 20 bases sitting between them. The CDR3 consists of 16 residues. The germline V gene has CDR1 MNHEY and CDR2 SMNVEV (reference sequence). DNA of the CDR3: TGTGCCAGCAGTTTATTTCCACTAGCACGTTGGAGGGAGCAGTTCTTC. The encoded protein is CASSLFPLARWREQFF.

This chain links TRBV2 with TRBJ1-2; D remains ambiguous. Per germline, CDR1 SNHLY and CDR2 FYNNEI. This CDR3 region has 14 residues. The V gene lost 6 bases and the J gene lost 5 bases, with 16 bases spanning the gap. The CDR3 sequence is CASRPTFNRYGYTF. The CDR3 DNA reads as TGTGCCAGCAGACCCACCTTTAACCGATATGGCTACACCTTC.

The genes are TRBV27 and TRBJ2-3; 9 bases line up with TRBD2. CDR1 is MNHEY and CDR2 is SMNVEV in the germline V gene (reference sequence). Trimming removed 4 bases from V and 6 bases from J; junction bases left unmatched: 5. The CDR3 runs to 14 residues. The CDR3 DNA sequence: TGTGCCAGCAGTTGGCTAGCGGGGTTCGATACGCAGTATTTT. This translates into CASSWLAGFDTQYF.

The rearrangement joins TRBV4-3 to TRBJ1-2; 8 bases align to TRBD1. From germline, CDR1 is LGHNA and CDR2 YSLEER. The ends lost 4 bases at V and 3 bases at J; junction bases unmatched: 7. This CDR3 is built from 15 residues. The CDR3 nucleotides read TGCGCCAGCAGCCGAGCAGGACAGGGCGACTATGGCTACACCTTC. Translated, it gives CASSRAGQGDYGYTF.

The rearrangement joins TRBV5-4 to TRBJ2-7; D is tentatively TRBD1 or TRBD2 (7 bases each). Germline loops: CDR1 SGHNT, CDR2 YYREEE (reference sequence). The V end was cut by 4 bases, the J end by 5 bases, with 16 bases between. The CDR3 has 14 amino acids. CDR3 sequence (DNA): TGTGCCAGCAGCCCAGGGGGGGGATGGGACGAGCAGTACTTC. Translating gives CASSPGGGWDEQYF.

The rearrangement uses TRBV28 and TRBJ2-7; no clear D gene. V gave up 4 bases and J gave up 6 bases, with 10 bases separating them. CDR1 is MDHEN, CDR2 SYDVKM, per germline. The CDR3 has 12 amino acids. The CDR3: CASSYGSAEQYF. The CDR3 nucleotides read TGTGCCAGCAGTTACGGGTCCGCCGAGCAGTACTTC. The variable domain in full, completed from reference TRBV28 and TRBJ2-7, reads DVKVTQSSRYLVKRTGEKVFLECVQDMDHENMFWYRQDPGLGLRLIYFSYDVKMKEKGDIPEGYSVSREKKERFSLILESASTNQTSMYLCASSYGSAEQYFGPGTRLTVT.

The CDR3 coding sequence is TGTGCCACCAGCTTGAGCAGCGCGCTGAACACCGGGGAGCTGTTTTTT. Translating gives CATSLSSALNTGELFF. This sequence joins TRBV15 and TRBJ2-2; D is ambiguous. Germline V gene sequence: CDR1 LNHNV, CDR2 YYDKDF (reference sequence). V lost 5 bases and J lost 1, with 14 bases in between. The CDR3 covers 16 residues. The full variable domain, with the rest looked up from reference TRBV15 and TRBJ2-2, is DAMVIQNPRYQVTQFGKPVTLSCSQTLNHNVMYWYQQKSSQAPKLLFHYYDKDFNNEADTPDNFQSRRPNTSFCFLDIRSPGLGDTAMYLCATSLSSALNTGELFFGEGSRLTVL.

Only a few counts were recorded for this clone. This chain joins TRBV28 and TRBJ1-1; D uncertain. Germline CDR1 reads MDHEN; CDR2 reads SYDVKM. CDR3 length equals 15 residues. The germline V and J ends were trimmed by 5 bases and 0 bases, with 13 bases remaining between them. The CDR3 sequence is CASSTHTLMNTEAFF. The CDR3 DNA follows: TGTGCCAGCAGTACACACACCCTCATGAACACTGAAGCTTTCTTT.